This TCR beta chain was observed in a study of technical replicates of blood from a handful of donors. Libraries were prepared by immunoSEQ multiplex PCR; TCRdb keeps only in-frame clonotypes and omits some of them. The table has tens of thousands of clones, about 91% seen once. CDR1 and CDR2 from the germline V gene are KGHSH and LQKENI. V was trimmed by 5 bases and J by 0 bases, leaving 8 bases between them. CDR3 length: 14 residues. Sequenced sample: T cells isolated from PBMCs. The J gene is TRBJ1-3, the V gene TRBV18; no reliable D call. The sequence was collected from a human donor in good health. CDR3 nucleotide sequence: TGTGCCAGCTCATTTCATCCCTCTGGAAACACCATATATTTT. Amino acid sequence: CASSFHPSGNTIYF.